These 27 T cell receptor beta chains were all obtained from the same sample, sequenced in a study of blood T cell repertoires in COVID-19. Here immunoSEQ multiplex PCR was the method, and the copy in TCRdb shows in-frame clones only, minus some. The top ten clones hold roughly 0.96% of a sample with a few hundred thousand clones, about nine tenths of them seen once. Source material: peripheral blood. These receptors originate from a woman aged 40 to 50 who had recovered from COVID-19.

In this sample, this clone turned up a few times. The rearrangement joins TRBV11-2 to TRBJ1-4; TRBD1 aligns across 9 bases. J lost 10 bases, V lost 3 bases, and 12 bases had no gene match. CDR3 length: 16 amino acids. Germline-derived CDR1 and CDR2 are SGHAT and FQNNGV. Written as DNA, the CDR3 is TGTGCCAGCAGCTTGGGGAACAGGGGGCAAGTGGCAAAACTGTTTTTT. Amino acid sequence: CASSLGNRGQVAKLFF.

This clone was seen a single time. The chain is built from TRBV7-2 and TRBJ2-3; the D gene is possibly TRBD2 (6 bases). The CDR3 runs 16 residues. V was trimmed by 4 bases and J by 0 bases, leaving 14 bases between them. Germline V gene data show CDR1 as SGHTA and CDR2 as FQGNSA. CDR3 region: CASSSPAGTSTDTQYF. As DNA, the CDR3 is TGTGCCAGCAGCTCCCCGGCTGGGACTAGCACAGATACGCAGTATTTT.

The CDR3 here is CASSAGTGLYEQYF. Written as DNA, the CDR3 is TGTGCCAGCAGCGCCGGGACAGGGTTGTACGAGCAGTACTTC. V gene TRBV9 combines with J gene TRBJ2-7; TRBD1 aligns across 9 bases. Losses at the gene ends were 3 bases for V and 4 bases for J; bases not matched to a gene: 5. The CDR3 loop spans 14 amino acids. In germline, CDR1 is SGDLS, CDR2 YYNGEE. Full variable domain (remainder filled in from reference TRBV9 and TRBJ2-7): DSGVTQTPKHLITATGQRVTLRCSPRSGDLSVYWYQQSLDQGLQFLIQYYNGEERAKGNILERFSAQQFPDLHSELNLSSLELGDSALYFCASSAGTGLYEQYFGPGTRLTVT.

The rearrangement joins TRBV10-3 to TRBJ2-1; 7 nucleotides agree with TRBD2. This CDR3 is built from 16 residues. Trimming at V came to 0 bases and at J to 4 bases, leaving 6 bases not matched to a gene. The V gene's germline CDR1 is ENHRY and CDR2 SYGVKD. For the CDR3, the DNA is TGTGCCATCAGTGAGTCGGTAGCGGGTGATTACAATGAGCAGTTCTTC. This encodes CAISESVAGDYNEQFF.

The rearrangement uses TRBV6-5 and TRBJ2-1; 7 bases map to TRBD1. V lost 5 bases, J lost 2 bases, and 3 bases stayed unmatched. The CDR3 runs 14 residues. Germline CDR1 MNHEY, CDR2 SVGAGI. The DNA of the CDR3 is TGTGCCAGCAGTACTAGGGGGCCCTACAATGAGCAGTTCTTC. Protein sequence: CASSTRGPYNEQFF.

V is TRBV4-2 and J is TRBJ2-7; 8 bases match TRBD2. The V and J ends lost 0 bases and 3 bases, in that order; junction bases with no gene match: 4. The V gene's germline CDR1 is LGHNA and CDR2 YNFKEQ. The CDR3 is 15 amino acids. The CDR3 region has the DNA TGTGCCAGCAGCCAAGACTTGGCGGGAGGCTACGAGCAGTACTTC. It translates to CASSQDLAGGYEQYF.

This clone was counted between two and nine times. The genes are TRBV19 and TRBJ1-5; D gene unclear. Germline CDR1 LNHDA, CDR2 SQIVND (reference sequence). The CDR3 is made up of 14 amino acids. V was trimmed by 8 bases and J by 0 bases, leaving 11 bases between them. CDR3 amino acids: CASWPKYSNQPQHF. CDR3 sequence (DNA): TGTGCCAGTTGGCCAAAGTATAGCAATCAGCCCCAGCATTTT.

V usage is TRBV30 and J usage is TRBJ2-1, with 7 positions matching TRBD2. Per germline, CDR1 GTSNPN and CDR2 SVGIG (reference sequence). V lost 2 bases and J lost 2; bases outside the gene matches: 3. The CDR3 is 14 amino acids. CDR3 nucleotides: TGTGCCTGGAGTTGGGGGGGGGCCTACAATGAGCAGTTCTTC. Its protein is CAWSWGGAYNEQFF. Using reference TRBV30 and TRBJ2-1 for the parts outside the CDR3, the full variable domain is SQTIHQWPATLVQPVGSPLSLECTVEGTSNPNLYWYRQAAGRGLQLLFYSVGIGQISSEVPQNLSASRPQDRQFILSSKKLLLSDSGFYLCAWSWGGAYNEQFFGPGTRLTVL.

This clone was picked up one time. This sequence joins TRBV28 and TRBJ2-1; 9 nucleotides match TRBD2. The CDR3 covers 13 residues. In germline, CDR1 is MDHEN, CDR2 SYDVKM. V dropped 5 bases and J dropped 8; count of bases not matched to a gene: 4. The CDR3 spells CASSGTSPHEQFF. In DNA, the CDR3 is TGTGCCAGCAGTGGGACTAGCCCCCATGAGCAGTTCTTC.

Comment on this clone: The germline gene is not matched at one end of the junction; a read error may be the cause. The DNA for the CDR3 is TGTGCTAGCAGCTTCAATGAGGCAGGGGGCAACACCGGGGAGCTGTTTTTT. Its protein product is CASSFNEAGGNTGELFF. The J gene is TRBJ2-2, the V gene TRBV7-7; 8 nucleotides agree with TRBD1. Germline V gene sequence: CDR1 SSHAT, CDR2 FNYEAQ (reference sequence). The CDR3 consists of 17 residues.

CDR3 amino acids: CASTGTGNGYTF. The CDR3 DNA sequence: TGTGCCAGCACCGGGACAGGCAACGGCTACACCTTC. This chain uses TRBV6-5 with TRBJ1-2; 8 nucleotides agree with TRBD1. CDR3 length: 12 amino acids. After removal of 7 bases from V and 8 bases from J, the junction contained 6 bases not matched to a gene. The germline V gene has CDR1 MNHEY and CDR2 SVGAGI.

This chain uses TRBV6-5 with TRBJ1-2, with 12 nucleotides matching TRBD1. Trimming at V came to 6 bases and at J to 7 bases, leaving 9 bases not matched to a gene. CDR1 is MNHEY and CDR2 is SVGAGI in the germline V gene. CDR3 length: 15 amino acids. The CDR3 reads CASRASRDRGPGYTF. The DNA of the CDR3 is TGTGCCAGCAGAGCCTCCCGGGACAGGGGGCCTGGCTACACCTTC.

The J gene is TRBJ2-3, the V gene TRBV30; D possibly corresponds to TRBD2 (5 bases). CDR3 size: 14 residues. V lost 0 bases to trimming and J lost 2 bases, with 9 bases between them. Germline values: CDR1 GTSNPN, CDR2 SVGIG (reference sequence). This chain's CDR3 is CAWSVVGVTDTQYF. The CDR3 DNA sequence: TGTGCCTGGAGTGTGGTGGGAGTCACAGATACGCAGTATTTT.

This clone was counted a single time. Here the CDR3 reads CASSIPPSGETQYF. The CDR3 nucleotides are TGTGCCAGCAGCATTCCTCCGTCGGGAGAGACCCAGTACTTC. J is TRBJ2-5 and V is TRBV28; D not resolved. The CDR3 covers 14 residues. Germline lookup yields CDR1 MDHEN and CDR2 SYDVKM. Deletions cut 6 bases from V and 4 bases from J, with 15 bases between.

CDR3 sequence reads: CASSPGGNTIYF. CDR3 nucleotides: TGTGCCAGCAGCCCCGGGGGAAACACCATATATTTT. The chain has TRBV12-3 or TRBV12-4 and TRBJ1-3; D is ambiguous. Trimming removed 6 bases from V and 4 bases from J, with 7 bases in between. The CDR3 loop spans 12 amino acids.

In this sample, this clone turned up a few times. The rearrangement uses TRBV7-2 and TRBJ2-7; D might be TRBD2 (5 bases). CDR3 length: 15 residues. The V gene lost 2 bases and the J gene lost 2 bases, with 13 bases spanning the gap. Germline V CDR1 and CDR2: SGHTA, FQGNSA. This chain's CDR3 is CASSLFGGPPYEQYF. The CDR3, as DNA: TGTGCCAGCAGCTTATTTGGCGGGCCGCCCTACGAGCAGTACTTC.

The rearrangement joins TRBV25-1 to TRBJ2-1; the D gene is possibly TRBD1 (7 bases). The V end lost 5 bases, the J end lost 7 bases, and 15 bases lay between the germline ends. This CDR3 has 14 residues. Germline V gene sequence: CDR1 MGHDK, CDR2 SYGVNS. In DNA, the CDR3 is TGTGCCAGCAGTTCCCCGGCAGGGGGGAATGAGCAGTTCTTC. Residues: CASSSPAGGNEQFF.

The rearrangement links TRBV7-9 to TRBJ2-1, with 8 bases fitting TRBD2. Trimming took 5 bases from V and 10 from J; bases not matched to a gene: 10. The CDR3 sequence is 14 residues long. The germline V gene encodes CDR1 SEHNR and CDR2 FQNEAQ (reference sequence). CDR3 residues: CASSLLAGSGEQFF. The CDR3 bases are TGTGCCAGCAGCCTATTAGCGGGATCGGGCGAGCAGTTCTTC.

The chain combines TRBV9 with TRBJ2-1, with TRBD2 matching over 7 bases. The CDR3 covers 15 residues. J lost 6 bases, V lost 7 bases, and 13 bases had no gene match. CDR1 is SGDLS, CDR2 YYNGEE, per germline. The chain's CDR3 is CASSAPAGVSNEQFF. Here the CDR3 DNA reads TGTGCCAGCTCAGCCCCCGCGGGAGTGAGCAATGAGCAGTTCTTC.

The CDR3 region has the DNA TGCGCCAGCAGCTCGGGACAAATGAGCTCCTACGAGCAGTACTTC. Translated, it gives CASSSGQMSSYEQYF. The V call is TRBV5-1, the J call TRBJ2-7; possibly TRBD1 for D (6 bases). The V gene's germline CDR1 is SGHRS and CDR2 YFSETQ. V dropped 3 bases and J dropped 0 bases, with 13 bases sitting between them. There are 15 residues in the CDR3.

Concerning this clone: Different DNA sequences within this sample yield the same CDR3. The rearrangement links TRBV9 to TRBJ2-7, with 11 bases lining up with TRBD1. Germline assignment: CDR1 SGDLS and CDR2 YYNGEE. J lost 4 bases, V lost 4 bases, and 4 bases had no gene match. The CDR3 is 14 amino acids. As DNA, the CDR3 is TGTGCCAGCAGCCCCGGACAGGGGGCTTACGAGCAGTACTTC. Its translation is CASSPGQGAYEQYF.

The genes are TRBV29-1 and TRBJ1-4, with no clear D. The V and J ends lost 4 bases and 7 bases respectively, with 13 bases between them. This CDR3 contains 13 residues. The germline CDR1 and CDR2 sequences are SQVTM and ANQGSEA. CDR3 nucleotide sequence: TGCAGCGTTGTTTGGCGGGAGGGTGAAAAACTGTTTTTT. It translates to CSVVWREGEKLFF.

The V gene is TRBV5-1, the J gene TRBJ2-5; D unresolved. CDR1 and CDR2 from the germline V gene are SGHRS and YFSETQ. The CDR3 covers 14 residues. V was cut by 0 bases and J by 4 bases, with 10 bases left in between. The CDR3 nucleotides are TGCGCCAGCAGCTTGGAACAGTTCGGAGAGACCCAGTACTTC. Protein sequence: CASSLEQFGETQYF.

The chain carries TRBV11-2 and TRBJ2-7, with D perhaps matching TRBD2 (6 bases). V was trimmed by 2 bases and J by 3 bases, leaving 14 bases between them. Germline V gives CDR1 SGHAT, CDR2 FQNNGV. CDR3 length: 15 amino acids. The DNA for the CDR3 is TGTGCCAGCAGCTTACGCCGGGACTCGAACTACGAGCAGTACTTC. Its translation is CASSLRRDSNYEQYF.

The chain carries TRBV7-9 and TRBJ1-5; no clear D gene. There are 14 residues in the CDR3. Trimming removed 2 bases at V and 1 base at J, with 6 bases between. Germline loops: CDR1 SEHNR, CDR2 FQNEAQ (reference sequence). CDR3 nucleotides: TGTGCCAGCAGCTTACCGGGGAGCAATCAGCCCCAGCATTTT. Translation: CASSLPGSNQPQHF.

The chain couples TRBV6-1 to TRBJ2-5; a weak D match, TRBD1 (5 bases). The length of the CDR3 is 13 residues. The V gene's germline CDR1 is MNHNS and CDR2 SASEGT. The V end was cut by 3 bases, the J end by 3 bases, with 8 bases between. The CDR3 sequence: CASSESGKETQYF. CDR3 in DNA: TGTGCCAGCAGTGAGTCAGGGAAAGAGACCCAGTACTTC.

This sequence joins TRBV7-3 and TRBJ2-3; D unresolved. Germline CDR1 reads SGHTA; CDR2 reads FQGTGA. Between the trimmed V and J ends, which lost 6 bases and 0 bases, there was a span of 10 bases. This CDR3 is built from 14 residues. The CDR3 sequence: CASSFLASTDTQYF. In DNA form, the CDR3 reads TGTGCCAGCAGTTTCCTGGCTAGCACAGATACGCAGTATTTT.